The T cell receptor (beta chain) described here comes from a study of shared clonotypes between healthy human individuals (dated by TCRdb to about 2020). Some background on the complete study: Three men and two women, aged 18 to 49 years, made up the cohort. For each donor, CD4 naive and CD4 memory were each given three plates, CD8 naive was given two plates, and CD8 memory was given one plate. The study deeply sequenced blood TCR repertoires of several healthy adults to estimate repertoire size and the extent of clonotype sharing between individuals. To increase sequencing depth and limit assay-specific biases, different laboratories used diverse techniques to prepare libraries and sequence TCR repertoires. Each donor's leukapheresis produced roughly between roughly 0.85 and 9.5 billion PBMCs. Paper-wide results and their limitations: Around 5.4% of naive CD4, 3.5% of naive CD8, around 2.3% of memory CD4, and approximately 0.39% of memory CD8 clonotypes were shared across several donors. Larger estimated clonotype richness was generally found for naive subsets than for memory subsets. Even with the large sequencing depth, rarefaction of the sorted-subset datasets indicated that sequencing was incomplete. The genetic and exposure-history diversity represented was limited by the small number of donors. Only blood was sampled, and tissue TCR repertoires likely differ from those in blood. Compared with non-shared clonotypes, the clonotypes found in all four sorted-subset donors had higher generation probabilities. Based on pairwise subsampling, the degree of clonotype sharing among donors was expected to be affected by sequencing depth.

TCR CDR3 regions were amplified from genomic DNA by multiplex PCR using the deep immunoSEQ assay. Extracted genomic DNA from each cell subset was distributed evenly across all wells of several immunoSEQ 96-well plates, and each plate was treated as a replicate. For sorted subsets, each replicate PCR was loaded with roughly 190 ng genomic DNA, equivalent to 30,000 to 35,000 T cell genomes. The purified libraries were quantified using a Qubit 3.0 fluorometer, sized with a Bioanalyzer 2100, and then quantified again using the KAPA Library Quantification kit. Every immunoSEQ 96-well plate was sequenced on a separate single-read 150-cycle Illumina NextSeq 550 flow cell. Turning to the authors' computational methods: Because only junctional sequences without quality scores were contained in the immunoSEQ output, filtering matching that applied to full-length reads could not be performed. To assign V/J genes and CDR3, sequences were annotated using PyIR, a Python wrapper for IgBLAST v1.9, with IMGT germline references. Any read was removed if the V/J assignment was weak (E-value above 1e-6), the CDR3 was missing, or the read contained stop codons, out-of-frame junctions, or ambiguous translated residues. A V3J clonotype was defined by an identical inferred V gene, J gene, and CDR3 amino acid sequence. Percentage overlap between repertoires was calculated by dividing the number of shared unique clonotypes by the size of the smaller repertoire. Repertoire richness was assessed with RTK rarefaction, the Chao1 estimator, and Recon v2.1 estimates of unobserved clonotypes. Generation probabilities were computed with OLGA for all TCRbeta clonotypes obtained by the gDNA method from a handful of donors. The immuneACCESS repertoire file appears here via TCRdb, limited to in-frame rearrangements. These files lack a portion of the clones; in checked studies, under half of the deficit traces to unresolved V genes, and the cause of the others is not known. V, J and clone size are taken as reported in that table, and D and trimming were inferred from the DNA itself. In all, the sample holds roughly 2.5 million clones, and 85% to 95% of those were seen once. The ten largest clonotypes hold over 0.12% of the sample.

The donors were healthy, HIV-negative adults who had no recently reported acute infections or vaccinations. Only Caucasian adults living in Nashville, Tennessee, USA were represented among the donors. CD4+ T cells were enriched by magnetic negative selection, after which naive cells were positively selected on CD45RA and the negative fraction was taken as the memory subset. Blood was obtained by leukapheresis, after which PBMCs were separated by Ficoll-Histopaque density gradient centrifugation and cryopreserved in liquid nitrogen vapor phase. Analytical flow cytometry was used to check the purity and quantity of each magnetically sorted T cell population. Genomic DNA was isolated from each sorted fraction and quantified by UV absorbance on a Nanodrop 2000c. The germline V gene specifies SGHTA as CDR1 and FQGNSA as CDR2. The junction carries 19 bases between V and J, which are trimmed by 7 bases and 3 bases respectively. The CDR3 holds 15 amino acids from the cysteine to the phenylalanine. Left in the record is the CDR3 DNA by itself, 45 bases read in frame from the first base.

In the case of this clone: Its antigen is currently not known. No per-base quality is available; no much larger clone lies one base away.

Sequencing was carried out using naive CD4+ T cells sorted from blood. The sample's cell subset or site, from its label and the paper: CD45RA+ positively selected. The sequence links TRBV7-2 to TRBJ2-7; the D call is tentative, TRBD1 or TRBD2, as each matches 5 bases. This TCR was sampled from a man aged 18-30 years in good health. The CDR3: CASNTRVGTVYEQYF. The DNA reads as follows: TGTGCCAGCAACACCCGGGTGGGGACGGTCTACGAGCAGTACTTC.